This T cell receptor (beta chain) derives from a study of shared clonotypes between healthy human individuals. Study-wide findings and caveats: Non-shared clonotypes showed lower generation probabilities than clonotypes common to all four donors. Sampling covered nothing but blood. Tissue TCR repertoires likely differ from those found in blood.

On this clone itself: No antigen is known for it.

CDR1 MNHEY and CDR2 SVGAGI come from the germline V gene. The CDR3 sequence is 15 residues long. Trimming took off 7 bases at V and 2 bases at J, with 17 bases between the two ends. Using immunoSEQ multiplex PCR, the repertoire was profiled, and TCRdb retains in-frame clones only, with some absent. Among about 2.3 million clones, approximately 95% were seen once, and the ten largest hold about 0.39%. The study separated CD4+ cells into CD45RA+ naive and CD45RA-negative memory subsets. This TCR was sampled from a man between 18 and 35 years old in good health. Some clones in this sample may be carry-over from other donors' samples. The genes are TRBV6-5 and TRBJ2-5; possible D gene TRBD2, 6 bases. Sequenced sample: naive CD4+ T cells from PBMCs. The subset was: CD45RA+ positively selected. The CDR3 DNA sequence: TGTGCCAGCATCGCGGGATGGGGGGAACAAGAGACCCAGTACTTC. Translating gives CASIAGWGEQETQYF.